The 20 T cell receptor beta chains below were found in one sample sequenced in a study of yellow fever vaccine responses in identical twins. Using its own MiXCR run on the RT-PCR reads, TCRdb lists one record per CDR3 protein. In the table there are about 14,000 distinct CDR3 sequences, roughly 83% of which are singletons. The specimen was T cells from blood (PBMCs), unsorted or a sorted subset (not recorded which), collected before or after yellow fever vaccination (not recorded which). The receptor set was obtained from a woman aged 18-30 years who received the yellow fever vaccine.

V gene TRBV6-2 or TRBV6-3 combines with J gene TRBJ2-7; no firm D call. The CDR3 runs 14 residues. In germline, CDR1 is MNHEY, CDR2 SVGEGT. V lost 0 bases and J lost 3, with 9 bases in between. The CDR3 region has the DNA TGTGCCAGCAGTTACTCTAGTGCCGTCTACGAGCAGTACTTC. As protein: CASSYSSAVYEQYF.

This clonotype was seen a few times. CDR3 DNA: TGTGCCAGCTCACCGGCGTCGGGACTAGCGAACGGTGAGCAGTTCTTC. Its protein is CASSPASGLANGEQFF. The chain links TRBV18 to TRBJ2-1, with 10 nucleotides matching TRBD2. In germline, CDR1 is KGHSH, CDR2 LQKENI. The CDR3 is 16 residues long. The V gene end was trimmed by 3 bases and the J gene end by 9 bases; junction bases not matched to a gene: 11.

The chain joins TRBV11-3 to TRBJ2-1; D remains unclear. The CDR3 length is 14 residues. The germline V gene has CDR1 SGHNT and CDR2 YENEEA. The ends were cut back, 0 bases at V and 5 bases at J, with 8 bases in the middle. This CDR3 reads CASSLDAADNEQFF. CDR3 DNA sequence: TGTGCCAGCAGCTTAGATGCAGCTGACAATGAGCAGTTCTTC. The entire variable domain, with the rest obtained from reference TRBV11-3 and TRBJ2-1, is as follows: EAGVVQSPRYKIIEKKQPVAFWCNPISGHNTLYWYLQNLGQGPELLIRYENEEAVDDSQLPKDRFSAERLKGVDSTLKIQPAELGDSAVYLCASSLDAADNEQFFGPGTRLTVL.

A remark on this clonotype: The conserved closing phenylalanine or tryptophan is absent in this CDR3, likely reflecting a read error. The gene calls are TRBV5-1 and TRBJ2-1; tentatively, D is TRBD2 (5 bases). V shed 4 bases and J shed 5 bases, with 16 bases lying between them. CDR3 size: 15 residues. The germline V gene encodes CDR1 SGHRS and CDR2 YFSETQ. The CDR3 is CASSPGSWDDNEQFS. The DNA for the CDR3 is TGCGCCAGCAGCCCGGGGAGTTGGGATGACAATGAGCAGTTCTCC.

CDR3 protein: CAISEKTGGDGYTF. The CDR3 DNA is TGTGCCATCAGTGAGAAGACAGGGGGCGATGGCTACACCTTC. V usage is TRBV10-3 and J usage is TRBJ1-2; 10 positions match TRBD1. Trimming at V came to 2 bases and at J to 6 bases, leaving 3 bases not matched to a gene. The CDR3 spans 14 residues. Germline V gives CDR1 ENHRY, CDR2 SYGVKD.

The CDR3 is CASSFDNPNTGELFF. In nucleotides, the CDR3 is TGTGCCAGCAGCTTTGACAACCCGAACACCGGGGAGCTGTTTTTT. The rearrangement links TRBV5-5 to TRBJ2-2; the D is unclear. Germline CDR1 reads SGHKS; CDR2 reads YYEKEE (reference sequence). The CDR3 runs 15 residues. V was pared by 2 bases and J by 0 bases, with 8 bases between.

V usage is TRBV3-1 and J usage is TRBJ1-1, with D possibly being TRBD1 (5 bases). V lost 4 bases and J lost 7, with 16 bases in between. The CDR3 runs 14 residues. Germline V gives CDR1 LGHDT, CDR2 YNNKEL (reference sequence). CDR3 in amino acids: CASSPGQARSEAFF. The CDR3 DNA reads as TGTGCCAGCAGCCCGGGGCAGGCTCGCAGTGAAGCTTTCTTT.

The rearrangement joins TRBV11-2 to TRBJ1-5; D call uncertain. Germline CDR1 SGHAT, CDR2 FQNNGV. The CDR3 is 15 residues long. Trimming left V 0 bases short and J 7 bases short, with 13 bases between. CDR3 region: CASSLDYSLDQPQHF. The CDR3 bases are TGTGCCAGCAGCTTAGACTATTCCCTCGACCAGCCCCAGCATTTT. The whole variable domain, filled in from reference TRBV11-2 and TRBJ1-5, reads EAGVAQSPRYKIIEKRQSVAFWCNPISGHATLYWYQQILGQGPKLLIQFQNNGVVDDSQLPKDRFSAERLKGVDSTLKIQPAKLEDSAVYLCASSLDYSLDQPQHFGDGTRLSIL.

This clonotype is a singleton in its sample. This chain connects TRBV7-9 to TRBJ2-1, with TRBD2 identical over 7 bases. The germline V gene has CDR1 SEHNR and CDR2 FQNEAQ (reference sequence). The J segment lost 2 bases and the V segment lost 5 bases, leaving 9 bases of the junction unmatched. The CDR3 is 16 amino acids. DNA for the CDR3: TGTGCCAGCAGCCCGACTAGCCTTCTCACCTACAATGAGCAGTTCTTC. Amino acid sequence: CASSPTSLLTYNEQFF.

The V gene is TRBV11-3, the J gene TRBJ2-3, with unresolved D. Germline CDR1 reads SGHNT; CDR2 reads YENEEA. The CDR3 length is 16 residues. Trimming left V 1 base short and J 4 bases short, with 15 bases between. The CDR3 reads CASSLVGIAASDTQYF. The CDR3 bases are TGTGCCAGCAGCTTAGTCGGTATAGCAGCATCAGATACGCAGTATTTT. Combining the CDR3 with reference TRBV11-3 and TRBJ2-3 gives the whole variable domain EAGVVQSPRYKIIEKKQPVAFWCNPISGHNTLYWYLQNLGQGPELLIRYENEEAVDDSQLPKDRFSAERLKGVDSTLKIQPAELGDSAVYLCASSLVGIAASDTQYFGPGTRLTVL.

This sequence joins TRBV7-6 and TRBJ1-2; 11 positions match TRBD1. V lost 7 bases and J lost 5; bases outside the gene matches: 3. Germline V CDR1 and CDR2: SGHVS, FNYEAQ. CDR3 length: 13 amino acids. The DNA for the CDR3 is TGTGCCAGCAACCGGGACAGGGGGTATGGCTACACCTTC. Protein: CASNRDRGYGYTF.

This chain uses TRBV5-5 with TRBJ2-5, with TRBD2 identical over 10 bases. V dropped 4 bases and J dropped 2; count of bases not matched to a gene: 14. CDR1 and CDR2 (germline): SGHKS, YYEKEE (reference sequence). The CDR3 extends over 18 amino acids. CDR3 nucleotides: TGTGCCAGCAGCCTGTCCTGGACTAGCGGAAGTCAACAAGAGACCCAGTACTTC. It is translated as CASSLSWTSGSQQETQYF.

The chain recombines TRBV11-2 with TRBJ2-1, with D unclear. V was shortened by 4 bases and J by 9 bases, with 4 bases between the two germline ends. This CDR3 is 10 amino acids long. CDR1 is SGHAT, CDR2 FQNNGV, per germline. CDR3 nucleotide sequence: TGTGCCAGCAGCTCCCGTGAGCAGTTCTTC. This translates into CASSSREQFF.

V usage is TRBV2 and J usage is TRBJ2-5; D not resolved. V lost 0 bases and J lost 1, with 18 bases in between. The CDR3 extends over 18 amino acids. Germline CDR1 and CDR2: SNHLY and FYNNEI. The CDR3 loop is CASSEALQMSTSQETQYF. CDR3 DNA: TGTGCCAGCAGTGAAGCGCTTCAAATGAGCACTTCCCAAGAGACCCAGTACTTC. Using reference TRBV2 and TRBJ2-5 for the parts outside the CDR3, the full variable domain is EPEVTQTPSHQVTQMGQEVILRCVPISNHLYFYWYRQILGQKVEFLVSFYNNEISEKSEIFDDQFSVERPDGSNFTLKIRSTKLEDSAMYFCASSEALQMSTSQETQYFGPGTRLLVL.

The chain uses TRBV20-1 and TRBJ2-7; a weak D match, TRBD1 (6 bases). Trimming took 6 bases from V and 5 from J, leaving 17 bases between them. This CDR3 is built from 13 residues. CDR1 and CDR2 from the germline V gene are DFQATT and SNEGSKA (reference sequence). CDR3: CSATIPGVHEQYF. The CDR3 DNA sequence: TGCAGTGCCACCATCCCAGGGGTCCACGAGCAGTACTTC.

This chain joins TRBV5-6 and TRBJ1-1; the match to TRBD1 covers 10 bases. Germline values: CDR1 SGHDT, CDR2 YYEEEE. V trimming: 4 bases; J trimming: 3 bases; junction bases outside the gene matches: 3. This CDR3 region has 14 residues. The CDR3 DNA reads as TGTGCCAGCAGCGTGACAGGGGGCGACACTGAAGCTTTCTTT. It codes for CASSVTGGDTEAFF.

The chain couples TRBV18 to TRBJ2-3; possibly TRBD2 for D (5 bases). Trimming cost V 2 bases and J 3 bases, with 12 bases left between them. The CDR3 has 15 amino acids. Per the germline V gene, CDR1 is KGHSH and CDR2 is LQKENI. CDR3 in DNA: TGTGCCAGCTCACCAATGGAACTAGGAACAGATACGCAGTATTTT. Translated: CASSPMELGTDTQYF.

The chain couples TRBV12-3 or TRBV12-4 to TRBJ2-1, with 12 bases lining up with TRBD2. This CDR3 has 14 amino acids. Unmatched junction bases numbered 0, after V lost 4 bases and J lost 5 bases. CDR3 DNA sequence: TGTGCCAGCAGTTGGACTAGCGGGAACAATGAGCAGTTCTTC. It codes for CASSWTSGNNEQFF.

The chain links TRBV7-9 to TRBJ1-4; possible D gene TRBD1, 6 bases. The V and J ends lost 3 bases and 0 bases respectively, with 8 bases between them. Germline V gene data show CDR1 as SEHNR and CDR2 as FQNEAQ (reference sequence). The CDR3 spans 15 residues. CDR3 amino acids: CASSFWTATNEKLFF. CDR3 coding DNA: TGTGCCAGCAGCTTCTGGACAGCAACTAATGAAAAACTGTTTTTT.

The CDR3 DNA reads TGTGCCAGCAGCTTCGGGGACAGGGCCGGCATTCAGTACTTC. This codes for CASSFGDRAGIQYF. The V call is TRBV7-8, the J call TRBJ2-4; 9 nucleotides agree with TRBD1. CDR1 is SGHVS, CDR2 FQNEAQ, per germline. CDR3 length equals 14 residues. V lost 3 bases and J lost 9; bases outside the gene matches: 6. The full variable domain, its missing parts supplied by reference TRBV7-8 and TRBJ2-4, is GAGVSQSPRYKVAKRGQDVALRCDPISGHVSLFWYQQALGQGPEFLTYFQNEAQLDKSGLPSDRFFAERPEGSVSTLKIQRTQQEDSAVYLCASSFGDRAGIQYFGAGTRLSVL.